The 17 T cell receptor beta chains given below trace back to one sample, sequenced in a study of CD8 T cells in Susac syndrome. Random hexamers primed reverse transcription of about 0.45 to 1 ug RNA. One entry per CDR3 protein, called by TCRdb with MiXCR from the immunoSEQ multiplex PCR reads. The sample has roughly 200,000 distinct CDR3 sequences, around 94% seen once. The sequencing sample was made of CD4+ T cells from PBMCs. These receptors originate from a human donor with Susac syndrome.

The chain uses TRBV5-1 and TRBJ2-1; D possibly corresponds to TRBD2 (6 bases). Germline CDR1 and CDR2: SGHRS and YFSETQ. V lost 0 bases and J lost 8, with 12 bases in between. This CDR3 has 14 amino acids. The CDR3 loop reads CASSLALAADEQFF. For the CDR3, the DNA is TGCGCCAGCAGCTTGGCACTAGCCGCTGATGAGCAGTTCTTC.

The rearrangement links TRBV28 to TRBJ2-7; 9 nucleotides match TRBD2. This CDR3 has 15 residues. CDR1 is MDHEN, CDR2 SYDVKM, per germline. With V trimmed by 9 bases and J by 2 bases, 11 bases remained unmatched. CDR3 region: CASGSLAGQTYEQYF. The CDR3 DNA reads TGTGCCAGTGGGTCCCTAGCGGGACAGACCTACGAGCAGTACTTC.

The chain links TRBV4-2 to TRBJ2-7; 8 bases are shared with TRBD2. This CDR3 is built from 18 residues. Germline V lookup: CDR1 LGHNA, CDR2 YNFKEQ. V shed 0 bases and J 2 bases; nucleotides not matched to a gene: 12. This chain's CDR3 is CASSQDLGLAGRTYEQYF. The CDR3 DNA reads TGTGCCAGCAGCCAAGATTTGGGGCTAGCGGGCCGAACCTACGAGCAGTACTTC.

The V and J genes are TRBV20-1 and TRBJ1-5, with 8 nucleotides matching TRBD1. Germline assignment: CDR1 DFQATT and CDR2 SNEGSKA (reference sequence). Trimming removed 0 bases from V and 3 bases from J; junction bases left unmatched: 7. There are 16 residues in the CDR3. CDR3 loop: CSARDRDRRNNQPQHF. CDR3 coding DNA: TGCAGTGCTAGAGATAGGGACAGGCGTAACAATCAGCCCCAGCATTTT.

V and J are TRBV30 and TRBJ2-6; TRBD1 agrees at 8 bases. The junction had 2 bases not matched to a gene; V was cut back by 5 bases and J by 2 bases. Per germline, CDR1 GTSNPN and CDR2 SVGIG (reference sequence). CDR3 size: 14 residues. The CDR3 region has the DNA TGTGCCTGGGAACAGGGGGCTGGGGCCAACGTCCTGACTTTC. It codes for CAWEQGAGANVLTF.

The chain has TRBV7-9 and TRBJ1-1; D is perhaps TRBD1 (6 bases). The germline gives CDR1 SEHNR, CDR2 FQNEAQ (reference sequence). With 6 bases removed from V and 3 bases from J, the gap between germline ends came to 17 bases. This CDR3 has 15 residues. The CDR3, as DNA: TGTGCCAGCAGACTGAACTTACAGGGAGACACTGAAGCTTTCTTT. It translates to CASRLNLQGDTEAFF.

The CDR3 DNA follows: TGCAGCGTTGCAGGGTCCCGGGAGGTTGAGCAGTTCTTC. Residues: CSVAGSREVEQFF. V gene TRBV29-1 combines with J gene TRBJ2-1; 7 bases map to TRBD2. V gave up 4 bases and J gave up 9 bases; unmatched junction bases: 9. In germline, CDR1 is SQVTM, CDR2 ANQGSEA. The length of the CDR3 is 13 residues.

This chain links TRBV28 with TRBJ2-2; D remains unclear. This CDR3 is built from 13 residues. Trimming took off 6 bases at V and 1 base at J, with 6 bases between the two ends. The germline CDR1 and CDR2 sequences are MDHEN and SYDVKM. CDR3 amino acids: CASRNRNTGELFF. CDR3 DNA: TGTGCCAGCAGGAATCGGAACACCGGGGAGCTGTTTTTT. Looking up the rest from reference TRBV28 and TRBJ2-2 gives the full variable domain: DVKVTQSSRYLVKRTGEKVFLECVQDMDHENMFWYRQDPGLGLRLIYFSYDVKMKEKGDIPEGYSVSREKKERFSLILESASTNQTSMYLCASRNRNTGELFFGEGSRLTVL.

This chain uses TRBV12-3 or TRBV12-4 with TRBJ2-3, with D unresolved. This CDR3 has 11 residues. V lost 6 bases to trimming and J lost 5 bases, with 6 bases between them. CDR3 amino acids: CASSFGDTQYF. The CDR3 DNA sequence: TGTGCCAGCAGCTTCGGAGATACGCAGTATTTT.

The CDR3 nucleotides are TGTGCCAGCAGACGAAGGGACTATGAAAAACTGTTTTTT. Encoded protein: CASRRRDYEKLFF. V gene TRBV13 combines with J gene TRBJ1-4; D is possibly TRBD1 (5 bases). V lost 6 bases and J lost 6, with 11 bases in between. The germline V gene has CDR1 PRHDT and CDR2 FYEKMQ (reference sequence). There are 13 residues in the CDR3.

The chain employs TRBV2 and TRBJ2-1; no definite D call. Germline values: CDR1 SNHLY, CDR2 FYNNEI. The CDR3 runs 15 residues. V dropped 6 bases and J dropped 2 bases, with 14 bases sitting between them. The CDR3 region is CASSGRIRAYNEQFF. DNA for the CDR3: TGTGCCAGCAGCGGGCGGATTAGGGCCTACAATGAGCAGTTCTTC.

The sample holds one count of this clonotype. This chain connects TRBV27 to TRBJ2-2; the D is unclear. Trimming shortened V by 6 bases and J by 4 bases, and 12 bases separated the two germline ends. The germline V gene has CDR1 MNHEY and CDR2 SMNVEV (reference sequence). This CDR3 comprises 14 residues. The CDR3 sequence is CASRNKPLTGELFF. DNA of the CDR3: TGTGCCAGCAGGAACAAGCCACTCACCGGGGAGCTGTTTTTT.

The chain is built from TRBV9 and TRBJ2-6; 13 bases are a match to TRBD2. CDR3 length equals 20 residues. Losses at the gene ends were 3 bases for V and 2 bases for J; bases not matched to a gene: 11. Germline-derived CDR1 and CDR2 are SGDLS and YYNGEE. The CDR3 sequence is CASSAVGLAGEWAGANVLTF. The CDR3 nucleotides read TGTGCCAGCAGCGCAGTCGGACTAGCGGGAGAATGGGCTGGGGCCAACGTCCTGACTTTC. Drawing the rest from reference TRBV9 and TRBJ2-6, the complete variable domain is DSGVTQTPKHLITATGQRVTLRCSPRSGDLSVYWYQQSLDQGLQFLIQYYNGEERAKGNILERFSAQQFPDLHSELNLSSLELGDSALYFCASSAVGLAGEWAGANVLTFGAGSRLTVL.

This chain joins TRBV4-3 and TRBJ2-5, with D possibly TRBD2 on 5 matching bases. V was shortened by 4 bases and J by 4 bases, with 19 bases between the two germline ends. Per the germline V gene, CDR1 is LGHNA and CDR2 is YSLEER. The CDR3 sequence is 16 residues long. CDR3 nucleotide sequence: TGCGCCAGCAGCCTAGAGGGCGCCGGCACTAGAGAGACCCAGTACTTC. It codes for CASSLEGAGTRETQYF.

V is TRBV7-2 and J is TRBJ2-7, with unresolved D. The germline V gene has CDR1 SGHTA and CDR2 FQGNSA. This CDR3 has 13 amino acids. The ends were cut back, 0 bases at V and 12 bases at J, with 15 bases in the middle. CDR3 in DNA: TGTGCCAGCAGCTTAGCTGGCAGGCAGGATCCGTACTTC. Its protein product is CASSLAGRQDPYF.

This clonotype was detected only once. The chain employs TRBV29-1 and TRBJ1-3, with 8 bases fitting TRBD1. After removal of 7 bases from V and 1 base from J, the junction contained 0 bases not matched to a gene. CDR1 SQVTM and CDR2 ANQGSEA come from the germline V gene. CDR3 size: 12 residues. The CDR3 region is CSGTGSGNTIYF. DNA of the CDR3: TGCAGCGGGACAGGGTCTGGAAACACCATATATTTT.

The chain combines TRBV12-3 or TRBV12-4 with TRBJ2-5; D possibly matches TRBD1 or TRBD2 (5 bases each). V lost 5 bases to trimming and J lost 4 bases, with 11 bases between them. The CDR3 covers 13 residues. The CDR3 DNA sequence: TGTGCCAGCAGTAGAGGGACGGGAGAGACCCAGTACTTC. Its translation is CASSRGTGETQYF.